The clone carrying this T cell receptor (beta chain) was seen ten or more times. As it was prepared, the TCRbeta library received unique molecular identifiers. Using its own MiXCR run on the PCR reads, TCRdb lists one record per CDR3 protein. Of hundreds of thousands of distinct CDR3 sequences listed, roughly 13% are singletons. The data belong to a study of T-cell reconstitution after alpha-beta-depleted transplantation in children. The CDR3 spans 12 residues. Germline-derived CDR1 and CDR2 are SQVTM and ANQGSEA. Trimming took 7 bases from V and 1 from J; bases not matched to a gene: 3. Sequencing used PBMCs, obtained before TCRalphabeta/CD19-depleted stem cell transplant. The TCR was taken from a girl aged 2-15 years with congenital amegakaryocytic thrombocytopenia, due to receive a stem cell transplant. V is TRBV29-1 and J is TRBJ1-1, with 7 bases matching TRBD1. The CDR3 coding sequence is TGCAGCGCAGGACAGGCGAACACTGAAGCTTTCTTT. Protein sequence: CSAGQANTEAFF.